The 29 T cell receptor beta chains given below trace back to one sample, sequenced in a study of T cell repertoires in ileal Crohn's disease. Repertoires were generated with immunoSEQ multiplex PCR, while TCRdb's copy carries only in-frame clones and drops some. The table shows several thousand clones, with under 85% occurring only once. The material sequenced was ileal tissue. The origin of the receptors is an adult with Crohn's disease.

The chain links TRBV11-3 to TRBJ2-5, with D unclear. V was trimmed by 3 bases and J by 1 base, leaving 6 bases between them. The CDR3 is made up of 13 amino acids. CDR1 is SGHNT and CDR2 is YENEEA in the germline V gene. The DNA for the CDR3 is TGTGCCAGCAGCTTTGAAGCCCAAGAGACCCAGTACTTC. Translation gives CASSFEAQETQYF.

V is TRBV9 and J is TRBJ2-2, with TRBD1 identical over 11 bases. The CDR3 is 17 residues long. V gave up 0 bases and J gave up 6 bases; unmatched junction bases: 7. CDR1 is SGDLS, CDR2 YYNGEE, per germline. This CDR3 reads CASSVGPGQGVAGELFF. The CDR3 DNA sequence: TGTGCCAGCAGCGTAGGGCCGGGACAGGGGGTAGCCGGGGAGCTGTTTTTT.

J is TRBJ2-1 and V is TRBV25-1; 9 bases line up with TRBD1. In germline, CDR1 is MGHDK, CDR2 SYGVNS. V was clipped by 5 bases and J by 10 bases; unmatched bases: 12. The CDR3 is made up of 15 amino acids. The CDR3 here is CASSPGGTGFSEQFF. CDR3 sequence (DNA): TGTGCCAGCAGTCCCGGGGGGACAGGGTTTTCCGAGCAGTTCTTC.

The chain employs TRBV28 and TRBJ1-1; D gene uncertain. The germline V and J ends were trimmed by 4 bases and 1 base, with 10 bases remaining between them. The germline V gene encodes CDR1 MDHEN and CDR2 SYDVKM. The CDR3 runs 14 residues. The CDR3 loop reads CASSWIPGNTEAFF. The CDR3 region has the DNA TGTGCCAGCAGTTGGATCCCGGGGAACACTGAAGCTTTCTTT. Looking up the rest from reference TRBV28 and TRBJ1-1 gives the full variable domain: DVKVTQSSRYLVKRTGEKVFLECVQDMDHENMFWYRQDPGLGLRLIYFSYDVKMKEKGDIPEGYSVSREKKERFSLILESASTNQTSMYLCASSWIPGNTEAFFGQGTRLTVV.

About this clone itself: The junction does not match germline at one end; this may be a read error. The chain has TRBV6-1 and TRBJ2-2, with TRBD1 matching 7 bases. CDR3 length: 13 amino acids. Germline loops: CDR1 MNHNS, CDR2 SASEGT. The CDR3 loop is CAGRDRNTGELFF. CDR3 DNA: TGTGCCGGCAGGGACAGAAACACCGGGGAGCTGTTTTTT.

This chain links TRBV4-1 with TRBJ2-2, with D possibly being TRBD1 (5 bases). The V end lost 5 bases, the J end lost 6 bases, and 25 bases lay between the germline ends. CDR3 length equals 18 residues. Looked up from germline, CDR1 is MGHRA and CDR2 is YSYEKL. The chain's CDR3 is CASSSHSLVGRFPGELFF. Written as DNA, the CDR3 is TGCGCCAGCAGCTCTCATTCCCTTGTGGGGCGTTTTCCCGGGGAGCTGTTTTTT.

The CDR3 loop reads CASSLDRVAEQYF. CDR3 bases: TGTGCCAGCAGCTTAGACAGGGTAGCCGAGCAGTACTTC. V gene TRBV7-3 combines with J gene TRBJ2-7; 7 bases match TRBD1. In germline, CDR1 is SGHTA, CDR2 FQGTGA. V gave up 2 bases and J gave up 6 bases; unmatched junction bases: 4. The CDR3 sequence is 13 residues long.

The chain has TRBV5-1 and TRBJ2-5; tentative D call: TRBD1 (6 bases). This CDR3 has 13 residues. Germline CDR1 SGHRS, CDR2 YFSETQ. The ends were cut back, 6 bases at V and 1 base at J, with 10 bases in the middle. The CDR3 sequence: CASTTGSQETQYF. As DNA, the CDR3 is TGCGCCAGCACCACAGGGTCCCAAGAGACCCAGTACTTC.

The chain recombines TRBV7-2 with TRBJ1-2, with TRBD1 matching over 9 bases. After removal of 8 bases from V and 5 bases from J, the junction contained 9 bases not matched to a gene. This CDR3 spans 14 amino acids. Germline CDR1 reads SGHTA; CDR2 reads FQGNSA. In DNA form, the CDR3 reads TGTGCCAGCGGGATGGGACAGGGAGTTTATGGCTACACCTTC. Its translation is CASGMGQGVYGYTF.

The chain has TRBV27 and TRBJ1-5, with 8 bases fitting TRBD1. Per germline, CDR1 MNHEY and CDR2 SMNVEV (reference sequence). V gave up 6 bases and J gave up 5 bases; unmatched junction bases: 6. The CDR3 spans 14 residues. The CDR3 nucleotides read TGTGCCAGCAGACCACAGGGGGGCCATCAGCCCCAGCATTTT. It translates to CASRPQGGHQPQHF.

This clone was observed a few times. Here the CDR3 reads CASSDSGSGSYEQFF. In nucleotides, the CDR3 is TGTGCCAGCAGTGACTCTGGTAGCGGGAGCTATGAGCAGTTCTTC. The rearrangement links TRBV6-4 to TRBJ2-1; 9 bases are a match to TRBD2. The CDR3 spans 15 residues. With 0 bases clipped from V and 8 bases from J, the junction kept 5 bases outside the gene matches. The germline CDR1 and CDR2 sequences are MRHNA and SNTAGT.

This chain joins TRBV5-1 and TRBJ1-1; TRBD1 agrees at 11 bases. Germline CDR1 reads SGHRS; CDR2 reads YFSETQ. This CDR3 comprises 16 residues. J gave up 1 base and V 3 bases, and 5 bases lay outside the gene matches. CDR3 amino acids: CASSYPGQGANTEAFF. In nucleotides, the CDR3 is TGCGCCAGCAGCTACCCCGGACAGGGGGCGAACACTGAAGCTTTCTTT.

This clone occurred once. CDR3 DNA sequence: TGTGCCAGCACCCGAATACTAGCGGGGCCCAATGAGCAGTTCTTC. Its translation is CASTRILAGPNEQFF. The V gene is TRBV2, the J gene TRBJ2-1, with TRBD2 matching over 10 bases. Germline CDR1 and CDR2: SNHLY and FYNNEI. CDR3 length: 15 amino acids. V lost 7 bases and J lost 6; bases outside the gene matches: 9. Filled out from reference TRBV2 and TRBJ2-1, the complete variable domain reads EPEVTQTPSHQVTQMGQEVILRCVPISNHLYFYWYRQILGQKVEFLVSFYNNEISEKSEIFDDQFSVERPDGSNFTLKIRSTKLEDSAMYFCASTRILAGPNEQFFGPGTRLTVL.

A few counts support this clone. The chain recombines TRBV28 with TRBJ2-1; 7 nucleotides line up with TRBD2. CDR1 is MDHEN and CDR2 is SYDVKM in the germline V gene. The V gene end was trimmed by 1 base and the J gene end by 8 bases; junction bases not matched to a gene: 8. The CDR3 spans 15 residues. The CDR3 DNA reads as TGTGCCAGCAGTTTATTGGGCGGGAGTCTCTATGAGCAGTTCTTC. This encodes CASSLLGGSLYEQFF.

The genes are TRBV28 and TRBJ2-6; possibly TRBD1 for D (7 bases). The CDR3 runs 16 residues. Trimming pared 5 bases from V and 0 bases from J, leaving 11 bases between. Per the germline V gene, CDR1 is MDHEN and CDR2 is SYDVKM. CDR3 nucleotide sequence: TGTGCCAGCAGTCCAGGGGGGTTCTCTGGGGCCAACGTCCTGACTTTC. This encodes CASSPGGFSGANVLTF.

The V and J genes are TRBV30 and TRBJ1-1; no definite D call. V shed 5 bases and J shed 10 bases, with 14 bases lying between them. Germline V gene data show CDR1 as GTSNPN and CDR2 as SVGIG (reference sequence). This CDR3 is built from 11 residues. CDR3 DNA sequence: TGTGCCTGGTCGGATCGGGGAGGAGCTTTCTTT. Its protein product is CAWSDRGGAFF.

A single count supports this clone. The CDR3 loop is CASSLSGVSSYEQYF. As DNA, the CDR3 is TGTGCCAGCAGTTTATCAGGGGTATCGTCCTACGAGCAGTACTTC. The chain recombines TRBV27 with TRBJ2-7, with D possibly matching TRBD1 (5 bases). Germline loops: CDR1 MNHEY, CDR2 SMNVEV (reference sequence). The CDR3 runs 15 residues. Trimming cost V 0 bases and J 1 base, with 10 bases left between them.

V and J are TRBV18 and TRBJ1-4; D not resolved. The CDR3 extends over 15 amino acids. The V end lost 6 bases, the J end lost 8 bases, and 19 bases lay between the germline ends. Looked up from germline, CDR1 is KGHSH and CDR2 is LQKENI. In nucleotides, the CDR3 is TGTGCCAGCTCCGCTACCTGGGCAGGTCGGGAAAAACTGTTTTTT. It encodes CASSATWAGREKLFF.

The chain combines TRBV28 with TRBJ1-1; tentatively, D is TRBD1 (6 bases). The CDR3 consists of 14 residues. Germline lookup yields CDR1 MDHEN and CDR2 SYDVKM. Trimming shortened V by 5 bases and J by 1 base, and 11 bases separated the two germline ends. CDR3 DNA: TGTGCCAGCAGTCGCGGGGGGGCGAACACTGAAGCTTTCTTT. Translated: CASSRGGANTEAFF.

The chain carries TRBV6-1 and TRBJ1-5; D remains unclear. The CDR3 totals 12 residues. Per the germline V gene, CDR1 is MNHNS and CDR2 is SASEGT. V lost 5 bases to trimming and J lost 4 bases, with 6 bases between them. CDR3: CASSQLNQPQHF. The DNA for the CDR3 is TGTGCCAGCAGTCAGTTGAATCAGCCCCAGCATTTT.

This chain links TRBV28 with TRBJ2-7; TRBD1 aligns across 8 bases. The CDR3 totals 13 residues. Germline V gives CDR1 MDHEN, CDR2 SYDVKM. Trimming took 6 bases from V and 7 from J; bases not matched to a gene: 8. The CDR3 loop is CASRPDRAGEQYF. CDR3 nucleotide sequence: TGTGCCAGCAGACCGGACAGGGCCGGGGAGCAGTACTTC.

V gene TRBV19 combines with J gene TRBJ2-5, with D possibly being TRBD1 (5 bases). CDR1 and CDR2 (germline): LNHDA, SQIVND (reference sequence). Trimming left V 5 bases short and J 1 base short, with 14 bases between. This CDR3 has 15 amino acids. In DNA, the CDR3 is TGTGCCAGTAGTCCCACAGGTACCCTCCAAGAGACCCAGTACTTC. It yields the protein CASSPTGTLQETQYF.

This chain joins TRBV5-4 and TRBJ2-6; no firm D call. V was cut by 4 bases and J by 0 bases, with 8 bases left in between. Germline CDR1 SGHNT, CDR2 YYREEE (reference sequence). The CDR3 extends over 15 amino acids. CDR3 amino acids: CASSPAGSGANVLTF. For the CDR3, the DNA is TGTGCCAGCAGCCCCGCCGGCTCTGGGGCCAACGTCCTGACTTTC. Using reference TRBV5-4 and TRBJ2-6 for the parts outside the CDR3, the full variable domain is ETGVTQSPTHLIKTRGQQVTLRCSSQSGHNTVSWYQQALGQGPQFIFQYYREEENGRGNFPPRFSGLQFPNYSSELNVNALELDDSALYLCASSPAGSGANVLTFGAGSRLTVL.

The chain joins TRBV18 to TRBJ1-5; 8 nucleotides line up with TRBD1. After removal of 9 bases from V and 4 bases from J, the junction contained 5 bases not matched to a gene. The germline gives CDR1 KGHSH, CDR2 LQKENI. This CDR3 has 13 amino acids. CDR3 amino acids: CASGQGLNQPQHF. Written as DNA, the CDR3 is TGTGCCAGTGGACAGGGCTTGAATCAGCCCCAGCATTTT. Full variable domain (remainder filled in from reference TRBV18 and TRBJ1-5): NAGVMQNPRHLVRRRGQEARLRCSPMKGHSHVYWYRQLPEEGLKFMVYLQKENIIDESGMPKERFSAEFPKEGPSILRIQQVVRGDSAAYFCASGQGLNQPQHFGDGTRLSIL.

The chain combines TRBV28 with TRBJ2-6, with D unresolved. This CDR3 is built from 15 residues. The germline gives CDR1 MDHEN, CDR2 SYDVKM. V was pared by 4 bases and J by 0 bases, with 7 bases between. The CDR3 loop reads CASSSTYSGANVLTF. CDR3 bases: TGTGCCAGCAGTTCAACCTACTCTGGGGCCAACGTCCTGACTTTC.

The chain links TRBV5-4 to TRBJ1-2; perhaps TRBD1 as D (6 bases). Looked up from germline, CDR1 is SGHNT and CDR2 is YYREEE (reference sequence). This CDR3 spans 12 amino acids. The germline V and J ends were trimmed by 10 bases and 3 bases, with 13 bases remaining between them. The CDR3 coding sequence is TGTGCCGGGGGGGGCAGAGACTATGGCTACACCTTC. Translated, it gives CAGGGRDYGYTF.

This chain connects TRBV4-3 to TRBJ2-2, with TRBD1 matching over 9 bases. The CDR3 is 17 amino acids. The germline gives CDR1 LGHNA, CDR2 YSLEER. The V segment lost 1 base and the J segment 4 bases; nucleotides outside the gene matches: 7. The CDR3 here is CASSQVSGTGSTGELFF. As DNA, the CDR3 is TGCGCCAGCAGCCAAGTTTCCGGGACAGGGAGCACCGGGGAGCTGTTTTTT.

The rearrangement links TRBV6-6 to TRBJ2-2, with TRBD1 matching 7 bases. This CDR3 comprises 15 residues. The germline V gene encodes CDR1 MNHNY and CDR2 SVGAGI (reference sequence). The ends lost 3 bases at V and 3 bases at J; junction bases unmatched: 4. CDR3 residues: CASSYRQGDTGELFF. Written as DNA, the CDR3 is TGTGCCAGCAGTTATAGGCAGGGGGACACCGGGGAGCTGTTTTTT.

The chain couples TRBV6-5 to TRBJ1-5, with TRBD1 matching 8 bases. Germline values: CDR1 MNHEY, CDR2 SVGAGI. V trimming: 5 bases; J trimming: 6 bases; junction bases outside the gene matches: 3. The CDR3 totals 13 residues. The CDR3 DNA follows: TGTGCCAGCAGTCCTGACAGGGGTCAGCCCCAGCATTTT. Its translation: CASSPDRGQPQHF.